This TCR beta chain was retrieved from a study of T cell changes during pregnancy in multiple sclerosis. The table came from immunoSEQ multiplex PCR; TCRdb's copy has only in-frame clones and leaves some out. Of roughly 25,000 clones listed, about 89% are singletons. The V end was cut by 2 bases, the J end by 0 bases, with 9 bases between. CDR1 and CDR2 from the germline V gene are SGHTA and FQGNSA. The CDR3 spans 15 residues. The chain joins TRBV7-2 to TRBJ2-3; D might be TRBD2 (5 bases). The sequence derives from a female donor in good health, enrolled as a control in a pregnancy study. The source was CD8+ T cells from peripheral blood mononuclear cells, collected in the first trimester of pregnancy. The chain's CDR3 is CASSLSAGSTDTQYF. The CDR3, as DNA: TGTGCCAGCAGCTTATCTGCGGGTAGCACAGATACGCAGTATTTT.